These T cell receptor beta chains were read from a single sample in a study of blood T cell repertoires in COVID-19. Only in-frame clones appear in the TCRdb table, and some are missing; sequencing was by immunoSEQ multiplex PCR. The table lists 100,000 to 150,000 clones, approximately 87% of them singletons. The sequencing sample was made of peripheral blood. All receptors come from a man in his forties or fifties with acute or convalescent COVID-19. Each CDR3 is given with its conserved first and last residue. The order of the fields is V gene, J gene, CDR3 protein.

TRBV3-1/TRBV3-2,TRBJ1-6,CASSQEGVGNSPLHF
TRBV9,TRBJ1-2,CASSVGGGSYGYTF
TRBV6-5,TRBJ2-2,CAGETGDNTGELFF
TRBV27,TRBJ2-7,CASISRDRGYEQYF
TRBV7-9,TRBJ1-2,CASEQGGNYGYTF
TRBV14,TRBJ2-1,CASSQALRWLAGDNEQFF
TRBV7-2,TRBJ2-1,CASSLWDYSYNEQFF
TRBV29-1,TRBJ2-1,CSVAGLEGSYNEQFF
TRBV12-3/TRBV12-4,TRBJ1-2,CASSLQENYGYTF
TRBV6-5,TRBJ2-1,CASTYRSSGGNEQFF
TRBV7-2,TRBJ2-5,CASSGSGRQETQYF
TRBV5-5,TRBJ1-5,CASSSFIGSQPQHF
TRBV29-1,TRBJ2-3,CSVEDDRMGGTDTQYF
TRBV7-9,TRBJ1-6,CASSPPGQINSPLHF
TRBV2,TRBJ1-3,CASSEHRGNTIYF
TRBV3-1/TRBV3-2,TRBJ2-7,CASSQAPQGVGEQYF